This TCR beta chain was sequenced during a study of post-analysis software for immune sequencing data. The V gene end was trimmed by 5 bases and the J gene end by 4 bases; junction bases not matched to a gene: 6. The CDR3 runs to 15 residues. Germline V lookup: CDR1 SGHTA, CDR2 FQGNSA. Study conclusions and caveats: TRBV segments more frequent in patients than in controls numbered about 5 and included TRBV5-6, TRBV5-1 and TRBV20-1.

Presence of unique molecular identifiers characterized the TCR beta cDNA libraries. A single record per CDR3 protein comes from TCRdb applying MiXCR to the PCR reads. The table includes 700,000 to 800,000 distinct CDR3 sequences, roughly 27% detected once. Points on this clonotype: The antigen remains undetermined.

The chain joins TRBV7-2 to TRBJ2-2, with 8 bases aligning to TRBD1. This TCR came from a girl aged 10 to 17 with multiple sclerosis. The sample taken for sequencing was blood. Here the CDR3 DNA reads TGTGCCAGCAGCGAAGACAGGGGAGGCACCGGGGAGCTGTTTTTT. The encoded protein is CASSEDRGGTGELFF.